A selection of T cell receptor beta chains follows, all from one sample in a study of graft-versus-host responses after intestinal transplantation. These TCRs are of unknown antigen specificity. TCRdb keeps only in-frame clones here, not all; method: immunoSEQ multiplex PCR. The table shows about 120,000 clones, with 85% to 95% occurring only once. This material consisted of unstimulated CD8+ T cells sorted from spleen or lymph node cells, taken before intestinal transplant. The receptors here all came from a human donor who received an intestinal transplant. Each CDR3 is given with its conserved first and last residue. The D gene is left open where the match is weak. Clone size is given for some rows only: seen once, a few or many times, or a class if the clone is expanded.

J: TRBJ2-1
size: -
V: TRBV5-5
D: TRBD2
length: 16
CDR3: CASSLDGLAGYNEQFF
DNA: TGTGCCAGCAGCTTGGACGGGCTAGCGGGCTACAATGAGCAGTTCTTC

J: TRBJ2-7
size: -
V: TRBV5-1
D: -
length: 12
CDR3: CASSYTPHEQYF
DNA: TGCGCCAGCAGCTACACACCGCACGAGCAGTACTTC

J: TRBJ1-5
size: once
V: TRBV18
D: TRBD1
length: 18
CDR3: CASSPRGPFSTGDQPQHF
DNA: TGTGCCAGCTCACCGAGGGGGCCCTTCTCTACGGGGGATCAGCCCCAGCATTTT

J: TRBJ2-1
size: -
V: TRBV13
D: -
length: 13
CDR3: CASSLDGFNEQFF
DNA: TGTGCCAGCAGCTTAGATGGCTTTAATGAGCAGTTCTTC

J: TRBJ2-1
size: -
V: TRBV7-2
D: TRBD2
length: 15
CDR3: CASSRLAGGYNEQFF
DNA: TGTGCCAGCAGTCGACTAGCGGGAGGTTACAATGAGCAGTTCTTC

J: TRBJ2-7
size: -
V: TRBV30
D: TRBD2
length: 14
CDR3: CAWSSGTSGREQYF
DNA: TGTGCCTGGAGTTCCGGGACTAGCGGGAGGGAGCAGTACTTC

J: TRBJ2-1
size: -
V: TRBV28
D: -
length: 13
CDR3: CASQTLGHNEQFF
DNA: TGTGCCAGCCAGACCCTAGGGCACAATGAGCAGTTCTTC

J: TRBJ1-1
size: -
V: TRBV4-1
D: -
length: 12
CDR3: CASSPRGAEAFF
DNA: TGCGCCAGCAGCCCCAGGGGCGCTGAAGCTTTCTTT

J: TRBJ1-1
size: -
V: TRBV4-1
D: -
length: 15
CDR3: CASSQDEGLNTEAFF
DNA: TGCGCCAGCAGCCAAGATGAAGGCTTGAACACTGAAGCTTTCTTT

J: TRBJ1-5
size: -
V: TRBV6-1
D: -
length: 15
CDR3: CASSERGMGNQPQHF
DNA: TGTGCCAGCAGTGAAAGGGGTATGGGGAATCAGCCCCAGCATTTT

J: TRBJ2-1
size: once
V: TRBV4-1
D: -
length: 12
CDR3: CASSQGYNEQFF
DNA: TGCGCCAGCAGCCAAGGGTACAATGAGCAGTTCTTC

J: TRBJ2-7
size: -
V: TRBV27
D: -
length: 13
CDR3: CASSLKEPYEQYF
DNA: TGTGCCAGCAGTTTAAAGGAGCCTTACGAGCAGTACTTC

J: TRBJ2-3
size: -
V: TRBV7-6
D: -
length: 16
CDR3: CASSLVGAPAADTQYF
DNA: TGTGCCAGCAGCTTAGTAGGGGCTCCGGCGGCAGATACGCAGTATTTT

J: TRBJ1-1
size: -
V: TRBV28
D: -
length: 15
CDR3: CASSFADSKNTEAFF
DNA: TGTGCCAGCAGTTTCGCGGACAGTAAGAACACTGAAGCTTTCTTT

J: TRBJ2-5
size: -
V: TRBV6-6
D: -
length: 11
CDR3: CASSYGSEQYF
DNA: TGTGCCAGCAGTTACGGATCTGAGCAGTACTTC

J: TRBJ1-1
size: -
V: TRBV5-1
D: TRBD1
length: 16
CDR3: CASSHPQGAGDTEAFF
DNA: TGCGCCAGCAGCCACCCACAGGGGGCTGGGGACACTGAAGCTTTCTTT

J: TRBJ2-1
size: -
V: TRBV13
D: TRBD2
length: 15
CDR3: CASSVGLAEYNEQFF
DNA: TGTGCCAGCAGCGTGGGACTAGCGGAATACAATGAGCAGTTCTTC

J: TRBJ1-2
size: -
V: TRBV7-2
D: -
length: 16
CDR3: CASSLVYLTQFYGYTF
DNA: TGTGCCAGCAGCTTAGTTTACCTTACACAATTCTATGGCTACACCTTC

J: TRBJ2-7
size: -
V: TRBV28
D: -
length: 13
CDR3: CASSLQGTYEQYF
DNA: TGTGCCAGCAGTTTACAAGGGACCTACGAGCAGTACTTC

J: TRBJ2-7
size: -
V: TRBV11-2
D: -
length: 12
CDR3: CASSPPSYEQYF
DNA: TGTGCCAGCAGCCCCCCGTCTTACGAGCAGTACTTC

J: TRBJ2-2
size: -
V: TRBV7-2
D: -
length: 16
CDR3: CASSSNDWEITGELFF
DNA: TGTGCCAGCAGCTCGAACGACTGGGAAATTACCGGGGAGCTGTTTTTT

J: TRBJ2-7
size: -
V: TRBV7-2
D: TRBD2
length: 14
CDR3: CASSLVAGGYEQYF
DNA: TGTGCCAGCAGCTTAGTCGCGGGAGGCTACGAGCAGTACTTC

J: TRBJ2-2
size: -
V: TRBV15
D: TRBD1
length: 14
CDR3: CATRQGAITGELFF
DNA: TGTGCCACGCGACAGGGGGCGATTACCGGGGAGCTGTTTTTT

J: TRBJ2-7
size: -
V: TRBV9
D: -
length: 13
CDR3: CASSASDSYEQYF
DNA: TGTGCCAGCAGCGCCTCTGACAGCTACGAGCAGTACTTC

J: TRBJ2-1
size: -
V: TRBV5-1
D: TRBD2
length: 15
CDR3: CASRLRTSGNNEQFF
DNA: TGCGCCAGCAGACTAAGGACTAGCGGGAACAATGAGCAGTTCTTC

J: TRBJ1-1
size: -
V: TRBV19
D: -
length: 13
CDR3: CASSISQNTEAFF
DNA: TGTGCCAGTAGTATTTCGCAGAACACTGAAGCTTTCTTT

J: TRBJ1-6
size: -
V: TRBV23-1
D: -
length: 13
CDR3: CASSHTPTSPLHF
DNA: TGCGCCAGCAGTCACACTCCTACTTCACCCCTCCACTTT

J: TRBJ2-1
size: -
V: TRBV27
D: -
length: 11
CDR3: CASSQGYEQFF
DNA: TGTGCCAGCAGCCAAGGCTATGAGCAGTTCTTC

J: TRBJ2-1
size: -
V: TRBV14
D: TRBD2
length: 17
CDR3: CASSQDTSGSTYNEQFF
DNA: TGTGCCAGCAGCCAAGATACTAGCGGGAGTACTTACAATGAGCAGTTCTTC

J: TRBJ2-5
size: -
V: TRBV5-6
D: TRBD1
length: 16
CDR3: CASSLQDRNYQETQYF
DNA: TGTGCCAGCAGCTTGCAGGACAGGAACTACCAAGAGACCCAGTACTTC

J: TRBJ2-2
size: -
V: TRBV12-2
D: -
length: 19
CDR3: CASRCSGTSGRAKDGELFF
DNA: TGTGCAAGTCGCTGCTCCGGGACTAGCGGGAGGGCAAAGGACGGGGAGCTGTTTTTT

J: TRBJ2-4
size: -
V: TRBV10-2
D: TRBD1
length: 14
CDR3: CASSVDRGRNIQYF
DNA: TGCGCCAGCAGTGTCGACAGGGGGAGAAACATTCAGTACTTC

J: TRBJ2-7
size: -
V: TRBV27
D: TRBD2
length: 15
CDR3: CASSLTSGFFYEQYF
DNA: TGTGCCAGCAGTCTGACTAGCGGGTTTTTCTACGAGCAGTACTTC

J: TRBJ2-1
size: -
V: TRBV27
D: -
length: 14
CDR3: CASSLIGLGDEQFF
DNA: TGTGCCAGCAGTTTAATCGGTTTGGGGGATGAGCAGTTCTTC

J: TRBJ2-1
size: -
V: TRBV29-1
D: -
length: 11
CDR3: CSVAKDNEQFF
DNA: TGCAGCGTCGCAAAGGACAATGAGCAGTTCTTC

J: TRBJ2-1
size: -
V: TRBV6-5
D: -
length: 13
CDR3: CASSYGPYNEQFF
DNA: TGTGCCAGCAGTTACGGTCCCTACAATGAGCAGTTCTTC

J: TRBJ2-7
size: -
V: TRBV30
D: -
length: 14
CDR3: CAWSVPSSSYEQYF
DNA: TGTGCCTGGAGTGTACCTTCTAGCTCCTACGAGCAGTACTTC

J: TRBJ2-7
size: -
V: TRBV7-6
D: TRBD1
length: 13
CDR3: CASSTGQGYEQYF
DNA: TGTGCCAGCAGCACCGGACAGGGGTACGAGCAGTACTTC

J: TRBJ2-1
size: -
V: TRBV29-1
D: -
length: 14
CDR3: CSVELSTSYNEQFF
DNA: TGCAGCGTTGAACTTAGCACCTCCTACAATGAGCAGTTCTTC

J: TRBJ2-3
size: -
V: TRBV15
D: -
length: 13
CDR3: CATSRDPGDTQYF
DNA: TGTGCCACCAGCAGAGACCCAGGGGATACGCAGTATTTT

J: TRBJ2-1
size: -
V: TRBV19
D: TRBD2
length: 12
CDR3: CASSIGGGEQFF
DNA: TGTGCCAGTAGTATTGGGGGGGGTGAGCAGTTCTTC

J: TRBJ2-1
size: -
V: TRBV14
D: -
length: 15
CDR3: CASSQPASSYNEQFF
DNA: TGTGCCAGCAGCCAGCCCGCGAGCTCCTACAATGAGCAGTTCTTC

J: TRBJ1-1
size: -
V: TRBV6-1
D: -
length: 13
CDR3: CASSRVENTEAFF
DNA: TGTGCCAGCAGTAGGGTGGAGAACACTGAAGCTTTCTTT

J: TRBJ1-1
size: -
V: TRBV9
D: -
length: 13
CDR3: CASSVVRGTEAFF
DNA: TGTGCCAGCAGCGTTGTCCGGGGCACTGAAGCTTTCTTT

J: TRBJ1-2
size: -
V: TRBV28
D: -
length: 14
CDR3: CASSLSRVLGGYTF
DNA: TGTGCCAGCAGTTTATCCAGGGTCCTAGGTGGCTACACCTTC

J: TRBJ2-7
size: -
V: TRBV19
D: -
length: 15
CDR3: CASSLRLTPVDEQYF
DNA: TGTGCCAGTAGTTTACGACTTACCCCGGTAGACGAGCAGTACTTC

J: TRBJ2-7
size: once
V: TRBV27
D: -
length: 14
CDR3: CASSLHQGSYEQYF
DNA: TGTGCCAGCAGTTTACACCAAGGGTCCTACGAGCAGTACTTC

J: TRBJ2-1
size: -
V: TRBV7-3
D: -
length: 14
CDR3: CASSLIDGSDEQFF
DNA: TGTGCCAGCAGCTTAATTGACGGGAGTGATGAGCAGTTCTTC

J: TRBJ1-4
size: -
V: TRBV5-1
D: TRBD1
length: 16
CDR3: CASSLDPGTGDEKLFF
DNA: TGCGCCAGCAGCTTGGACCCCGGGACAGGGGATGAAAAACTGTTTTTT

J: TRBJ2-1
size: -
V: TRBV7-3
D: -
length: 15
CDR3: CASSPLPGLNNEQFF
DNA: TGTGCCAGCAGCCCTTTGCCGGGACTTAACAATGAGCAGTTCTTC

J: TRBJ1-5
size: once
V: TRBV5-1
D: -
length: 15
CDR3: CASSPTGEGNQPQHF
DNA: TGCGCCAGCAGCCCGACAGGAGAGGGGAATCAGCCCCAGCATTTT

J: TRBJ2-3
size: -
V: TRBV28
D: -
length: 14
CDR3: CASSLTGTADTQYF
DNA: TGTGCCAGCAGTCTAACAGGGACGGCAGATACGCAGTATTTT

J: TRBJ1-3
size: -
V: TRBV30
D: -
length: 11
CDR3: CALNSGNTIYF
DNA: TGTGCCCTCAACTCTGGAAACACCATATATTTT

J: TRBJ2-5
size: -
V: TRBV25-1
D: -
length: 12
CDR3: CASSDQQETQYF
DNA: TGTGCCAGCAGTGATCAACAAGAGACCCAGTACTTC

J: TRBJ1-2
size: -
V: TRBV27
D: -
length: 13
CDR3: CASSFGPQYGYTF
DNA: TGTGCCAGCAGTTTCGGCCCTCAGTATGGCTACACCTTC

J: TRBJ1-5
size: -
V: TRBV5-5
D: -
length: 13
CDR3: CASSPWVGQPQHF
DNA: TGTGCCAGCAGCCCATGGGTGGGGCAGCCCCAGCATTTT

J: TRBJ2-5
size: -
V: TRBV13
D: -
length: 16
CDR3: CASSFLREGRQETQYF
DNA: TGTGCCAGCAGCTTCCTCCGCGAGGGTCGCCAAGAGACCCAGTACTTC

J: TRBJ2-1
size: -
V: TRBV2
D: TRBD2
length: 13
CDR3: CASSDRRGEEQFF
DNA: TGTGCCAGCAGTGACCGTCGGGGGGAGGAGCAGTTCTTC

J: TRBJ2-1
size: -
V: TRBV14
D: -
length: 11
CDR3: CASRGLNEQFF
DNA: TGTGCCAGCCGGGGTTTAAATGAGCAGTTCTTC